Below are 13 T cell receptor beta chains sequenced from a single sample in a study of beta chain features in type 1 diabetes. Expressed TCRB transcripts were sequenced after all isolated RNA was converted to cDNA. Produced via immunoSEQ multiplex PCR; TCRdb's table is partial and in-frame only. The data hold fewer than 350,000 clones, with about 20% observed a single time. The sequencing input was naive CD4+ T cells from blood. The receptors originated from a woman under 30 in good health.

This chain links TRBV9 with TRBJ1-1, with 7 bases lining up with TRBD1. This CDR3 is built from 14 residues. J gave up 1 base and V 6 bases, and 6 bases lay outside the gene matches. CDR1 and CDR2 (germline): SGDLS, YYNGEE. This CDR3 is CASTPGTANTEAFF. As DNA, the CDR3 is TGTGCCAGCACCCCCGGGACAGCGAACACTGAAGCTTTCTTT.

The sample holds a few counts of this clone. V and J are TRBV7-9 and TRBJ1-1; 10 positions agree with TRBD1. Unmatched junction bases numbered 6, after V lost 5 bases and J lost 3 bases. Looked up from germline, CDR1 is SEHNR and CDR2 is FQNEAQ (reference sequence). This CDR3 has 15 amino acids. The CDR3 spells CASSPMGTGDTEAFF. In DNA form, the CDR3 reads TGTGCCAGCAGCCCGATGGGGACAGGGGACACTGAAGCTTTCTTT.

V usage is TRBV9 and J usage is TRBJ2-1; maybe TRBD2 (5 bases). V shed 6 bases and J shed 8 bases, with 15 bases lying between them. CDR3 length: 13 residues. The germline V gene encodes CDR1 SGDLS and CDR2 YYNGEE. CDR3 sequence reads: CASTPGLVDEQFF. The DNA of the CDR3 is TGTGCCAGCACTCCGGGGTTGGTTGATGAGCAGTTCTTC.

V is TRBV18 and J is TRBJ1-1; 7 bases match TRBD1. Trimming cost V 3 bases and J 6 bases; bases outside gene matches: 4. Germline V lookup: CDR1 KGHSH, CDR2 LQKENI. The CDR3 is 13 amino acids. This CDR3 is CASSPRQGSEAFF. In DNA, the CDR3 is TGTGCCAGCTCACCCCGACAGGGCTCTGAAGCTTTCTTT.

Comments on this clone: Different DNA sequences within this sample yield the same CDR3. V and J are TRBV7-8 and TRBJ1-5; 9 bases map to TRBD1. Trimming removed 4 bases from V and 4 bases from J; junction bases left unmatched: 2. The CDR3 has 14 residues. The germline V gene encodes CDR1 SGHVS and CDR2 FQNEAQ. CDR3 sequence reads: CASSSGQGNQPQHF. CDR3 bases: TGTGCCAGCAGCTCGGGACAGGGAAATCAGCCCCAGCATTTT.

V is TRBV29-1 and J is TRBJ2-1, with a possible D match to TRBD2 (5 bases). V lost 8 bases, J lost 15 bases, and 14 bases lay in between. The CDR3 extends over 9 amino acids. CDR1 and CDR2 (germline): SQVTM, ANQGSEA. The CDR3 loop reads CSPPGRPFF. In nucleotides, the CDR3 is TGCAGCCCTCCGGGAAGACCGTTCTTC.

The chain uses TRBV29-1 and TRBJ1-2, with D unresolved. The CDR3 has 9 residues. Between the trimmed V and J ends, which lost 6 bases and 7 bases, there was a span of 6 bases. Germline values: CDR1 SQVTM, CDR2 ANQGSEA. CDR3: CSVASGYTF. CDR3 nucleotide sequence: TGCAGCGTGGCAAGTGGCTACACCTTC.

There are many counts of this clone. The chain is built from TRBV23-1 and TRBJ2-7; TRBD2 matches 8 bases. TRBV23-1 is recorded as an ORF, its role being uncertain. The CDR3 is 16 residues long. The V and J ends lost 3 bases and 5 bases, in that order; junction bases with no gene match: 12. CDR3 sequence reads: CASSHREGAGVNEQYF. CDR3 sequence (DNA): TGCGCCAGCAGTCATCGGGAAGGAGCGGGAGTAAACGAGCAGTACTTC.

The rearrangement joins TRBV4-2 to TRBJ1-4, with 9 bases lining up with TRBD1. Germline CDR1 LGHNA, CDR2 YNFKEQ. V gave up 3 bases and J gave up 3 bases; unmatched junction bases: 2. The CDR3 contains 15 residues. CDR3 residues: CASSQGDRANEKLFF. The CDR3 nucleotides read TGTGCCAGCAGCCAGGGGGACAGGGCTAATGAAAAACTGTTTTTT.

This clone was seen only a few times. The CDR3 spells CASRSLAGLTYEQYF. CDR3 sequence (DNA): TGCGCCAGCAGAAGTCTGGCAGGTCTAACCTACGAGCAGTACTTC. This rearrangement joins TRBV5-1 to TRBJ2-7; D gene uncertain. CDR1 SGHRS and CDR2 YFSETQ come from the germline V gene. The CDR3 contains 15 residues. With 5 bases removed from V and 2 bases from J, the gap between germline ends came to 17 bases.

This clone showed up just a few times. The chain joins TRBV19 to TRBJ2-7; D might be TRBD2 (5 bases). V gave up 6 bases and J gave up 0 bases, with 15 bases separating them. Germline lookup yields CDR1 LNHDA and CDR2 SQIVND (reference sequence). CDR3 size: 15 residues. CDR3 sequence (DNA): TGTGCCAGTAGAAATTTCGGGGAAAGCTCCTACGAGCAGTACTTC. It codes for CASRNFGESSYEQYF.

V is TRBV11-2 and J is TRBJ2-7; D is ambiguous. This CDR3 comprises 14 residues. Trimming left V 4 bases short and J 0 bases short, with 10 bases between. From germline, CDR1 is SGHAT and CDR2 FQNNGV. CDR3 sequence: CASSSSVISYEQYF. CDR3 DNA: TGTGCCAGCAGCTCTTCGGTGATCTCCTACGAGCAGTACTTC.

The rearrangement links TRBV30 to TRBJ1-5, with 7 bases aligning to TRBD1. With V trimmed by 0 bases and J by 3 bases, 5 bases remained unmatched. The CDR3 is 15 amino acids. Germline-derived CDR1 and CDR2 are GTSNPN and SVGIG (reference sequence). In nucleotides, the CDR3 is TGTGCCTGGAGTGTACAGGGACAGCTCAATCAGCCCCAGCATTTT. This gives the protein CAWSVQGQLNQPQHF.